This TCR beta chain is drawn from a study of neurological immune-mediated disorders. V lost 1 base to trimming and J lost 3 bases; unmatched junction nucleotides: 8. Germline lookup yields CDR1 WNHNN and CDR2 SYGVQD (reference sequence). The CDR3 length is 16 residues. TCRdb reprocessed the 5' RACE reads via MiXCR and lists one record per CDR3 protein. The table lists tens of thousands of distinct CDR3 sequences, 11% to 15% of them singletons, with 25% to 30% in the top ten. The chain links TRBV10-1 to TRBJ2-7; 8 bases match TRBD1. Sequencing was done on a sample of PBMCs. This clonotype originated in a woman between 50 and 59 years old with HTLV-1-associated myelopathy (HAM/TSP). The CDR3 loop reads CASSEYHRTGLYEQYF. Here the CDR3 DNA reads TGCGCCAGCAGTGAGTATCATCGGACAGGGCTCTACGAGCAGTACTTC.